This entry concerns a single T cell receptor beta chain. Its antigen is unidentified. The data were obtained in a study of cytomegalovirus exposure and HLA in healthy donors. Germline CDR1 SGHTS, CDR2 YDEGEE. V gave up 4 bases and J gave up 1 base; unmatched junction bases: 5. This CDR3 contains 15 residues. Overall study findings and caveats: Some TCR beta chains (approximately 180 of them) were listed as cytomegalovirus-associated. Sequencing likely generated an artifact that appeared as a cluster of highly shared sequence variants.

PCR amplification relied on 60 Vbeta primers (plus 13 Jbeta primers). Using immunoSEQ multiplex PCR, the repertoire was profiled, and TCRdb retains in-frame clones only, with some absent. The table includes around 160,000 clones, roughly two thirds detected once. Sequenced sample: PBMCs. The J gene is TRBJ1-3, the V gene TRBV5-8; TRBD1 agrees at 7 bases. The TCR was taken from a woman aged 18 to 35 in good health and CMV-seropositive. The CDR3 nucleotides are TGTGCCAGCAGCGCCGGGACAGCTTCTGGAAACACCATATATTTT. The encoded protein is CASSAGTASGNTIYF.